One sample yielded the 27 T cell receptor beta chains listed below, sequenced in a study of T cells in Graves' hyperthyroidism and ophthalmopathy. The CDR3 regions of TCR beta were amplified from RNA transcripts. In the first-round RT-PCR of the TCR CDR3, the HTBI primer set was used. TCRdb passed the multiplex PCR reads through MiXCR, listing each CDR3 protein once. This table holds around 500,000 distinct CDR3 sequences, 15% to 20% found once. The sequenced sample consisted of blood. The receptors were gathered from a woman in her twenties or thirties with Graves' ophthalmopathy.

This clonotype was found a few times. The V call is TRBV6-1, the J call TRBJ2-7; 8 bases map to TRBD1. The trim removed 7 bases at V and 3 bases at J, leaving 14 bases unmatched. This CDR3 is built from 16 residues. Germline V gene data show CDR1 as MNHNS and CDR2 as SASEGT. CDR3 sequence (DNA): TGTGCCAGCACCGGAGGACAGGGTGGATACAACTACGAGCAGTACTTC. Encoded protein: CASTGGQGGYNYEQYF.

This clonotype was seen many times. The rearrangement uses TRBV28 and TRBJ2-1; 7 bases match TRBD2. The germline V gene has CDR1 MDHEN and CDR2 SYDVKM. The CDR3 totals 13 residues. With V trimmed by 3 bases and J by 12 bases, 8 bases remained unmatched. The CDR3 nucleotides are TGTGCCAGCAGTTTCTCTCGGACGGGGGGGCAGTTCTTC. It encodes CASSFSRTGGQFF.

Concerning this clonotype itself: Since a much larger clone is just one base distant, this may be a read error. Likely a read error: the CDR3 ends without its conserved phenylalanine or tryptophan. The CDR3 DNA sequence: TGTGCCAGCAGCTCAGGACAGCAAGAGACCCAGTACCTC. It specifies CASSSGQQETQYL. The rearrangement uses TRBV7-8 and TRBJ2-5, with D possibly TRBD1 on 6 matching bases. In germline, CDR1 is SGHVS, CDR2 FQNEAQ. The CDR3 has 13 amino acids. V was pared by 4 bases and J by 2 bases, with 8 bases between.

This clonotype was seen only a few times. The chain combines TRBV6-1 with TRBJ1-1; D is unclear. Germline CDR1 and CDR2: MNHNS and SASEGT. V gave up 4 bases and J gave up 2 bases, with 14 bases separating them. The CDR3 length is 15 residues. CDR3 protein: CASSALTVVNTEAFF. The CDR3 nucleotides are TGTGCCAGCAGTGCCCTAACAGTAGTCAACACTGAAGCTTTCTTT.

This clonotype was recorded a few times. One base away lies a much larger clone, so this may be a sequencing read error. The chain carries TRBV6-2 or TRBV6-3 and TRBJ2-2; 11 nucleotides match TRBD1. The germline CDR1 and CDR2 sequences are MNHEY and SVGEGT. This CDR3 region has 14 residues. After removal of 6 bases from V and 5 bases from J, the junction contained 2 bases not matched to a gene. CDR3 DNA: TGTGCCAGCAGGCGGGACAGGGGGACCGGGGAGCTGTTTTTT. It translates to CASRRDRGTGELFF.

This clonotype has a count of ten or more. Here the CDR3 reads CASSSTPGVTAHEQFF. Written as DNA, the CDR3 is TGTGCCAGCAGCTCGACCCCCGGAGTTACAGCGCATGAGCAGTTCTTC. This chain joins TRBV12-3 or TRBV12-4 and TRBJ2-1; D is uncertain. V dropped 6 bases and J dropped 8 bases, with 23 bases sitting between them. The CDR3 is 16 amino acids.

This clonotype was detected only a few times. The chain has TRBV20-1 and TRBJ2-1; 8 positions agree with TRBD2. Germline V gene data show CDR1 as DFQATT and CDR2 as SNEGSKA (reference sequence). Trimming removed 6 bases from V and 0 bases from J; junction bases left unmatched: 31. This CDR3 is 23 amino acids long. The CDR3 spells CSARSRVRGATGRAWSSYNEQFF. The CDR3 nucleotides are TGCAGTGCAAGATCCAGAGTCCGCGGGGCTACCGGGAGGGCTTGGAGCTCCTACAATGAGCAGTTCTTC.

As to this clonotype: One end of the junction is discordant with germline, which a read error may explain. The chain recombines TRBV5-5 with TRBJ2-1, with TRBD1 matching over 8 bases. Germline CDR1 is SGHKS and CDR2 is YYEKEE (reference sequence). The CDR3 runs to 16 residues. The CDR3 nucleotides read TGTGCCAGCGGCTTCTTTCGGACAGGGAGGTCCCATGAGCAGTTCTTC. Its translation is CASGFFRTGRSHEQFF.

Notes on this clonotype: A read error may explain this, as a much larger clone is one base away. The chain couples TRBV7-2 to TRBJ2-3; no firm D call. Germline V CDR1 and CDR2: SGHTA, FQGNSA. The CDR3 extends over 13 amino acids. Trimming took 4 bases from V and 10 from J, leaving 15 bases between them. CDR3 loop: CASSSLGRNAQYF. In DNA form, the CDR3 reads TGTGCCAGCAGCTCGCTAGGCCGGAACGCGCAGTATTTT.

This clonotype showed up just a few times. The rearrangement joins TRBV20-1 to TRBJ2-1, with D perhaps TRBD2 (5 bases). The CDR3 has 15 residues. Deletions cut 1 base from V and 2 bases from J, with 12 bases between. Germline lookup yields CDR1 DFQATT and CDR2 SNEGSKA (reference sequence). CDR3 residues: CSARVLVSTYNEQFF. Written as DNA, the CDR3 is TGCAGTGCTAGAGTACTAGTAAGCACCTACAATGAGCAGTTCTTC.

This clonotype was seen at least ten times. The V and J genes are TRBV2 and TRBJ2-7; 7 bases align to TRBD2. CDR3 size: 16 residues. V gave up 3 bases and J gave up 2 bases; unmatched junction bases: 10. Germline assignment: CDR1 SNHLY and CDR2 FYNNEI. The CDR3: CASSEIGGTTPYEQYF. For the CDR3, the DNA is TGTGCCAGCAGTGAGATCGGAGGGACTACCCCCTACGAGCAGTACTTC.

This clonotype appeared a single time. The CDR3 loop reads CASSLWGGGEQYF. The CDR3 bases are TGTGCCAGCAGCTTATGGGGAGGGGGCGAGCAGTACTTC. The chain has TRBV7-3 and TRBJ2-7, with D possibly matching TRBD2 (7 bases). The CDR3 spans 13 residues. Trimming removed 2 bases at V and 6 bases at J, with 11 bases between. Per germline, CDR1 SGHTA and CDR2 FQGTGA.

The CDR3 sequence is CASSRTGAAGANVLTF. The CDR3 DNA reads as TGTGCCAGCTCACGGACAGGGGCCGCTGGGGCCAACGTCCTGACTTTC. The V gene is TRBV18, the J gene TRBJ2-6, with 9 bases identical to TRBD1. CDR1 KGHSH and CDR2 LQKENI come from the germline V gene. The CDR3 has 16 amino acids. V was clipped by 4 bases and J by 2 bases; unmatched bases: 3.

The gene calls are TRBV28 and TRBJ2-7, with 8 bases lining up with TRBD2. The germline V gene has CDR1 MDHEN and CDR2 SYDVKM. The CDR3 is 15 residues long. J was trimmed by 3 bases and V by 7 bases; bases with no gene match: 11. The CDR3 loop reads CASTAPGREDYEQYF. CDR3 bases: TGTGCCAGCACGGCCCCCGGGCGGGAGGACTACGAGCAGTACTTC.

J is TRBJ2-7 and V is TRBV4-1; 9 bases map to TRBD2. This CDR3 region has 16 residues. The ends lost 1 base at V and 4 bases at J; junction bases unmatched: 8. The germline V gene encodes CDR1 MGHRA and CDR2 YSYEKL. In nucleotides, the CDR3 is TGCGCCAGCAGCCAAGTGGGTAGCGGGAGTAAGTACGAGCAGTACTTC. It encodes CASSQVGSGSKYEQYF.

This clonotype was counted once. The V gene is TRBV30, the J gene TRBJ2-7; D is possibly TRBD2 (7 bases). Trimming cost V 4 bases and J 4 bases, with 11 bases left between them. The CDR3 is 12 amino acids. The germline gives CDR1 GTSNPN, CDR2 SVGIG (reference sequence). The CDR3 loop is CAWKRDTYEQYF. The CDR3 DNA sequence: TGTGCCTGGAAGCGGGACACATACGAGCAGTACTTC.

This clonotype appeared many times. The CDR3 reads CSADGSQRGVETQYF. CDR3 coding DNA: TGCAGTGCTGACGGGTCACAGCGGGGCGTTGAGACCCAGTACTTC. This chain connects TRBV20-1 to TRBJ2-5; 7 bases are shared with TRBD2. J lost 5 bases, V lost 5 bases, and 14 bases had no gene match. CDR3 length: 15 residues. Germline V gives CDR1 DFQATT, CDR2 SNEGSKA (reference sequence).

To note about this clonotype: This may come from a read error, since a much larger clone is one base off. CDR3 DNA: TGTGCCAGCAGCCTTGCAGGGGGTTGGAACGAGCAGTGCTTC. Translating it yields CASSLAGGWNEQCF. The V and J genes are TRBV13 and TRBJ2-7, with 7 bases lining up with TRBD1. The CDR3 length is 14 residues. Germline V CDR1 and CDR2: PRHDT, FYEKMQ (reference sequence).

The gene calls are TRBV6-2 or TRBV6-3 and TRBJ2-7, with D possibly matching TRBD1 (5 bases). The CDR3 covers 14 residues. Germline V gene lookup returns CDR1 MNHEY and CDR2 SVGEGT. V was trimmed by 6 bases and J by 7 bases, leaving 19 bases between them. CDR3 in DNA: TGTGCCAGCAGCCAGTCCGGGCAGGGCCGGGAGCAGTACTTC. It codes for CASSQSGQGREQYF.

This clonotype was counted ten times or more. The chain joins TRBV20-1 to TRBJ2-5; 8 bases are a match to TRBD1. The CDR3 runs 13 residues. Germline CDR1 reads DFQATT; CDR2 reads SNEGSKA (reference sequence). J gave up 5 bases and V 7 bases, and 9 bases lay outside the gene matches. This CDR3 reads CSVPGQEEETQYF. The CDR3, as DNA: TGCAGTGTGCCGGGACAGGAGGAGGAGACCCAGTACTTC.

This clonotype has ten or more counts. The chain uses TRBV2 and TRBJ2-7; D not resolved. Looked up from germline, CDR1 is SNHLY and CDR2 is FYNNEI. V was cut by 6 bases and J by 8 bases, with 14 bases left in between. The CDR3 extends over 12 amino acids. The CDR3 nucleotides read TGTGCCAGCAGCTCCTCCTCCCCCCAGCAGTACTTC. This codes for CASSSSSPQQYF.

This clonotype was seen more than once but under ten times. This may come from a read error, since a much larger clone is one base off. V gene TRBV20-1 combines with J gene TRBJ1-5; 7 positions agree with TRBD1. CDR3 length: 16 residues. The germline V gene encodes CDR1 DFQATT and CDR2 SNEGSKA (reference sequence). J was trimmed by 4 bases and V by 0 bases; bases with no gene match: 9. In DNA, the CDR3 is TGCAGTGCTAGAGAGACAATTAGGGGGCAGAATCAGCCCCAGCATTTT. Its translation: CSARETIRGQNQPQHF.

This clonotype was picked up many times. The J gene is TRBJ1-5, the V gene TRBV6-2 or TRBV6-3, with D perhaps TRBD1 (6 bases). This CDR3 spans 16 amino acids. CDR1 is MNHEY and CDR2 is SVGEGT in the germline V gene. Between the trimmed V and J ends, which lost 2 bases and 1 base, there was a span of 12 bases. This CDR3 reads CASSYGNRESNQPQHF. CDR3 in DNA: TGTGCCAGCAGTTACGGTAACAGGGAAAGCAATCAGCCCCAGCATTTT.

This clonotype was counted a few times. The CDR3 nucleotides read TGTGCCAGCAGCTGGGGAGGGAGAAAGACCCAGTACTTC. It is translated as CASSWGGRKTQYF. The chain joins TRBV7-2 to TRBJ2-5, with 7 nucleotides matching TRBD2. J gave up 6 bases and V 4 bases, and 5 bases lay outside the gene matches. Germline V gene data show CDR1 as SGHTA and CDR2 as FQGNSA. The CDR3 length is 13 residues.

This clonotype turned up a few times. The J gene is TRBJ2-5, the V gene TRBV27; 7 bases match TRBD2. Germline V gene data show CDR1 as MNHEY and CDR2 as SMNVEV (reference sequence). CDR3 length: 15 amino acids. The junction had 8 bases not matched to a gene; V was cut back by 2 bases and J by 5 bases. CDR3 nucleotide sequence: TGTGCCAGCAGTTTAGGGGCGGGAGTCGTCGAGACCCAGTACTTC. Encoded protein: CASSLGAGVVETQYF.

This clonotype was seen a few times. The genes are TRBV9 and TRBJ2-5; the match to TRBD2 covers 7 bases. The germline V gene has CDR1 SGDLS and CDR2 YYNGEE. Losses at the gene ends were 4 bases for V and 5 bases for J; bases not matched to a gene: 11. The length of the CDR3 is 15 residues. In DNA form, the CDR3 reads TGTGCCAGCAGCCCCGATCCGGGACTATGGGAGACCCAGTACTTC. This translates into CASSPDPGLWETQYF. Variable domain in full (rest from reference TRBV9 and TRBJ2-5): DSGVTQTPKHLITATGQRVTLRCSPRSGDLSVYWYQQSLDQGLQFLIQYYNGEERAKGNILERFSAQQFPDLHSELNLSSLELGDSALYFCASSPDPGLWETQYFGPGTRLLVL.

This clonotype was observed at least ten times. The V gene is TRBV5-6, the J gene TRBJ1-1; D is possibly TRBD1 (5 bases). CDR3 size: 16 residues. V was trimmed by 4 bases and J by 0 bases, leaving 16 bases between them. The V gene's germline CDR1 is SGHDT and CDR2 YYEEEE. DNA for the CDR3: TGTGCCAGCAGCCTCCTGCCCGGGGGGATGAACACTGAAGCTTTCTTT. This gives the protein CASSLLPGGMNTEAFF.